This is a list of T cell receptor beta chains from one sample in a study of PD-1 blockade in mismatch repair-deficient tumors. Sequencing was performed with immunoSEQ multiplex PCR; in TCRdb, only in-frame clones are kept and a portion is missing. Counted here are under 50,000 clones, approximately 83% occurring once; the ten biggest clones make up around 0.99%. Sequencing was performed on PBMCs, taken around 38 weeks after starting pembrolizumab. These receptors came from an adult with mismatch repair-deficient cancer. CDR3s include the opening cysteine and the closing phenylalanine or tryptophan. A D gene is named only where the DNA matches it firmly. Rows give clone size only sometimes, using once, few, many, or a class for an expanded clone.

size	V	D	J	length	DNA	CDR3
-	TRBV28	-	TRBJ2-7	16	TGTGCCAGCAGCTCCCCGGGACTCGGCCCGTCCTACGAGCAGTACTTC	CASSSPGLGPSYEQYF
-	TRBV5-1	-	TRBJ1-3	13	TGCGCCAGCAGCTTGGGGGCCGGAAACACCATATATTTT	CASSLGAGNTIYF
-	TRBV7-6	TRBD2	TRBJ2-3	16	TGTGCCAGCAGCTTAGGTTATAGCGGGAGGGCAGATACGCAGTATTTT	CASSLGYSGRADTQYF
few	TRBV7-2	-	TRBJ2-7	13	TGTGCCAGCAGCTTTAAAATTCAGGGTGAGCAGTACTTC	CASSFKIQGEQYF
-	TRBV7-9	TRBD2	TRBJ2-7	16	TGTGCCAGCAGCCATGTGGGGGGGTATGGAGCCTACGAGCAGTACTTC	CASSHVGGYGAYEQYF
-	TRBV7-8	TRBD2	TRBJ2-6	16	TGTGCCAGCAGGTCAGCGGGAGGGTCTGGGGCCAACGTCCTGACTTTC	CASRSAGGSGANVLTF
-	TRBV5-4	TRBD1	TRBJ1-1	16	TGTGCCAGCAGCAAGGGACAGGGGATCATGAACACTGAAGCTTTCTTT	CASSKGQGIMNTEAFF
-	TRBV5-6	TRBD2	TRBJ2-7	15	TGTGCCAGCAGCGTCTTAGCGGGATCCGCCTACGAGCAGTACTTC	CASSVLAGSAYEQYF
-	TRBV30	TRBD1	TRBJ1-6	15	TGTGCCTGGAGTCCCCGGACAGGGGTCGGGTCACCCCTCCACTTT	CAWSPRTGVGSPLHF
-	TRBV7-3	-	TRBJ2-6	14	TGTGCCAGCAGCTTTGCTACTGGGGCCAACGTCCTGACTTTC	CASSFATGANVLTF
-	TRBV5-5	-	TRBJ2-1	14	TGTGCCAGCAGCCCGTTAACCTTCGAGAATGAGCAGTTCTTC	CASSPLTFENEQFF
few	TRBV28	TRBD1	TRBJ2-7	14	TGTGCCAGCAGATGGGACAGGGGGTCCTACGAGCAGTACTTC	CASRWDRGSYEQYF
-	TRBV7-9	-	TRBJ2-1	13	TGTGCCTTGAATAGCGGTTTTAACAATGAGCAGTTCTTC	CALNSGFNNEQFF
-	TRBV6-6	TRBD2	TRBJ2-1	14	TGTGCCAGCACTAGCGGAGGTACCTACAATGAGCAGTTCTTC	CASTSGGTYNEQFF
-	TRBV5-5	-	TRBJ2-7	15	TGTGCCAGCAGCTTCAATTCACAGGGTGGCTACGAGCAGTACTTC	CASSFNSQGGYEQYF
-	TRBV13	TRBD2	TRBJ2-7	17	TGTGCCAGCAGCTTAGGCCTAACTAGCGGGAGTTCCTACGAGCAGTACTTC	CASSLGLTSGSSYEQYF
-	TRBV27	-	TRBJ2-5	13	TGTGCCAGCAGTGCCGGACTCCAAGAGACCCAGTACTTC	CASSAGLQETQYF
-	TRBV28	TRBD1	TRBJ2-2	14	TGTGCCAGCAGCCCCCGGACAGGGTTCGGGGAGCTGTTTTTT	CASSPRTGFGELFF
-	TRBV12-2	-	TRBJ2-1	14	TGTGCAAGTCGCAAGGGGACAGGGGACAATGAGCAGTTCTTC	CASRKGTGDNEQFF
-	TRBV28	-	TRBJ1-6	14	TGTGCCAGCAATGATCTCAGGTATAATTCACCCCTCCACTTT	CASNDLRYNSPLHF
-	TRBV9	-	TRBJ2-1	15	TGTGCCAGCAGCGTAGCCCCAGGTGCCTACAATGAGCAGTTCTTC	CASSVAPGAYNEQFF
-	TRBV6-5	-	TRBJ2-1	14	TGTGCCACCCGCGGAGTCACTGGCCACAATGAGCAGTTCTTC	CATRGVTGHNEQFF
-	TRBV5-4	TRBD1	TRBJ1-2	14	TGTGCCAGCAGCCTGTCGCAGGGGGTGGCTGGCTACACCTTC	CASSLSQGVAGYTF
-	TRBV7-6	-	TRBJ2-2	15	TGTGCCAGCAGCCCCCAATTCCAGAGGACCGGGGAGCTGTTTTTT	CASSPQFQRTGELFF
-	TRBV7-9	-	TRBJ1-2	16	TGTGCCAGCAGCTTAGATTCGACAGTCTCTAACTATGGCTACACCTTC	CASSLDSTVSNYGYTF
-	TRBV28	-	TRBJ1-3	18	TGTGCCAGCAGTCTCCCGGGGGGGGGCGCATTAGCTGGAAACACCATATATTTT	CASSLPGGGALAGNTIYF
-	TRBV7-3	TRBD2	TRBJ2-2	17	TGTGCCAGCAGCACGACTGCCCTAGGCGGGAGAGCCGGGGAGCTGTTTTTT	CASSTTALGGRAGELFF
-	TRBV5-6	TRBD1	TRBJ1-5	13	TGTGCCAGCAGCTTGACAGGGGGACAGCCCCAGCATTTT	CASSLTGGQPQHF
-	TRBV18	-	TRBJ1-1	13	TGTGCCAGCTCAGCCCAGGTGGGCACTGAAGCTTTCTTT	CASSAQVGTEAFF
-	TRBV10-3	-	TRBJ1-1	13	TGTGCCATCAGTGACCTTGCGGACTCCGTGTCTTTCTTT	CAISDLADSVSFF
-	TRBV7-2	-	TRBJ2-2	16	TGTGCCAGCAGGGGAGGGGGGGGAAAGAACACCGGGGAGCTGTTTTTT	CASRGGGGKNTGELFF
-	TRBV28	TRBD2	TRBJ2-5	11	TGTGCCCACACCGGGGGGGAGACCCAGTACTTC	CAHTGGETQYF
-	TRBV7-2	-	TRBJ2-2	15	TGTGCCAGCAGCTTAGGACTTCCAGGGCCCGGGGAGCTGTTTTTT	CASSLGLPGPGELFF
once	TRBV5-4	TRBD2	TRBJ2-5	15	TGTGCCAGCAGCTTGGCAGCGGGATGGGGAGAGACCCAGTACTTC	CASSLAAGWGETQYF
-	TRBV4-1	TRBD2	TRBJ2-3	19	TGCGCCAGCAGCCAACCTTACGGACTAGCGGGAGGGATCACAGATACGCAGTATTTT	CASSQPYGLAGGITDTQYF
-	TRBV5-1	-	TRBJ2-5	13	TGCGCCAGCAGCCGGGACACTAAAGAGACCCAGTACTTC	CASSRDTKETQYF
-	TRBV19	-	TRBJ2-7	16	TGTGCCAGTAGCCAAAAACCCAGGGGCAGACCATACGAGCAGTACTTC	CASSQKPRGRPYEQYF
-	TRBV14	-	TRBJ2-5	11	TGTGCCAGCAGCTACTACGAGACCCAGTACTTC	CASSYYETQYF
-	TRBV5-5	TRBD1	TRBJ1-1	17	TGTGCCAGCAGCTCGGTGGGCAGGGGGAACATGAACACTGAAGCTTTCTTT	CASSSVGRGNMNTEAFF
-	TRBV7-9	TRBD1	TRBJ1-1	15	TGTGCCAGCAGCTTAGATGGCAGGGGGCAGGGTGAAGCTTTCTTT	CASSLDGRGQGEAFF
-	TRBV18	-	TRBJ2-5	14	TGTGCCAGCTCCCTGATTAAGGGGCGGGAGACCCAGTACTTC	CASSLIKGRETQYF
-	TRBV7-2	-	TRBJ1-2	13	TGTGCCAGCAGCTTCAGTGTTGATTATGGCTACACCTTC	CASSFSVDYGYTF
-	TRBV4-2	TRBD2	TRBJ2-7	20	TGTGCCAGCAGCCAAGACGCCAGACTAGCGGGAGATGAATGGCCTGAGGAGCAGTACTTC	CASSQDARLAGDEWPEEQYF
once	TRBV5-1	TRBD2	TRBJ2-3	18	TGCGCCAGCAGCTTGGATTGGGACTCGCGGGAGACGACAGATACGCAGTATTTT	CASSLDWDSRETTDTQYF